A single sample is the source of the 27 T cell receptor beta chains below, sequenced in a study of radiation and T cells in renal cell carcinoma. This sample's time point: blood 2 weeks post-SBRT. Treatment given: 15 Gy SBRT to primary tumor, nephrectomy 4 weeks later. Profiled with immunoSEQ multiplex PCR; TCRdb holds only in-frame clones, not every one. Seen here are about 130,000 clones, 81% observed once, and the top ten hold roughly 6%. Here the sequenced sample was blood, taken from a patient whose treatment included radiotherapy and nephrectomy. Receptor source: a man aged 45-65 years with renal cell carcinoma.

This chain connects TRBV5-1 to TRBJ2-4, with 8 bases matching TRBD1. In germline, CDR1 is SGHRS, CDR2 YFSETQ. The J segment lost 7 bases and the V segment lost 5 bases, leaving 11 bases of the junction unmatched. There are 15 residues in the CDR3. The CDR3 loop is CASRPTGVRGNIQYF. The CDR3 nucleotides read TGCGCCAGCAGACCGACAGGGGTAAGGGGGAACATTCAGTACTTC. The entire variable domain, with the rest obtained from reference TRBV5-1 and TRBJ2-4, is as follows: KAGVTQTPRYLIKTRGQQVTLSCSPISGHRSVSWYQQTPGQGLQFLFEYFSETQRNKGNFPGRFSGRQFSNSRSEMNVSTLELGDSALYLCASRPTGVRGNIQYFGAGTRLSVL.

This clone has just one count. The chain recombines TRBV6-5 with TRBJ2-1, with unresolved D. Germline CDR1 is MNHEY and CDR2 is SVGAGI. There are 13 residues in the CDR3. Trimming pared 0 bases from V and 12 bases from J, leaving 12 bases between. CDR3 nucleotides: TGTGCCAGCAGTTACTCAGAGGCGCGCAGGCAGTTCTTC. It codes for CASSYSEARRQFF.

The genes are TRBV12-5 and TRBJ2-1, with D possibly called TRBD1 or TRBD2 (5 bases each). The CDR3 is 16 residues long. V dropped 0 bases and J dropped 7 bases, with 16 bases sitting between them. Germline V gene lookup returns CDR1 LGHNT and CDR2 FRNRAP. The CDR3 sequence: CASGLVVGDGFNEQFF. The CDR3 region has the DNA TGTGCTAGTGGTTTGGTAGTAGGGGACGGATTTAATGAGCAGTTCTTC.

The chain combines TRBV5-1 with TRBJ2-1; D is undetermined. The CDR3 sequence is 14 residues long. V was pared by 0 bases and J by 3 bases, with 7 bases between. From germline, CDR1 is SGHRS and CDR2 YFSETQ. The CDR3 nucleotides are TGCGCCAGCAGCTTGGAATCGGTCTACAATGAGCAGTTCTTC. It encodes CASSLESVYNEQFF.

The V gene is TRBV4-3, the J gene TRBJ2-7; D possibly matches TRBD1 or TRBD2 (5 bases each). Germline V gives CDR1 LGHNA, CDR2 YSLEER. The CDR3 runs to 15 residues. The V and J ends lost 0 bases and 3 bases respectively, with 12 bases between them. This CDR3 is CASSQDLGGYYEQYF. CDR3 in DNA: TGCGCCAGCAGCCAAGACCTTGGGGGTTACTACGAGCAGTACTTC.

The rearrangement uses TRBV2 and TRBJ2-5, with 9 bases identical to TRBD2. There are 15 residues in the CDR3. Losses at the gene ends were 3 bases for V and 5 bases for J; bases not matched to a gene: 7. CDR1 SNHLY and CDR2 FYNNEI come from the germline V gene. Here the CDR3 DNA reads TGTGCCAGCAGTGATAGCGGGAGTTCGGGGGAGACCCAGTACTTC. As protein: CASSDSGSSGETQYF. Full variable domain (remainder filled in from reference TRBV2 and TRBJ2-5): EPEVTQTPSHQVTQMGQEVILRCVPISNHLYFYWYRQILGQKVEFLVSFYNNEISEKSEIFDDQFSVERPDGSNFTLKIRSTKLEDSAMYFCASSDSGSSGETQYFGPGTRLLVL.

V usage is TRBV28 and J usage is TRBJ2-1; D not certain. The V end lost 5 bases, the J end lost 5 bases, and 22 bases lay between the germline ends. Per the germline V gene, CDR1 is MDHEN and CDR2 is SYDVKM. The CDR3 is 17 residues long. This CDR3 reads CASSPPLGLITNNEQFF. The CDR3, as DNA: TGTGCCAGCAGTCCTCCCCTAGGGTTGATTACAAACAATGAGCAGTTCTTC.

The chain links TRBV5-1 to TRBJ2-3, with TRBD2 matching over 10 bases. Germline V CDR1 and CDR2: SGHRS, YFSETQ. The J segment lost 6 bases and the V segment lost 5 bases, leaving 6 bases of the junction unmatched. The CDR3 loop spans 14 amino acids. The CDR3 is CASRRTSGADTQYF. The CDR3 bases are TGCGCCAGCAGGCGGACTAGCGGAGCGGATACGCAGTATTTT.

The rearrangement links TRBV6-1 to TRBJ1-5; D ambiguous. This CDR3 contains 15 residues. V was pared by 4 bases and J by 2 bases, with 12 bases between. CDR1 is MNHNS, CDR2 SASEGT, per germline. In DNA, the CDR3 is TGTGCCAGCAGTGTCCGGAGTGGGGGCAATCAGCCCCAGCATTTT. This encodes CASSVRSGGNQPQHF.

This clone appeared many times. The J gene is TRBJ1-1, the V gene TRBV11-2; the D gene is possibly TRBD1 (5 bases). The CDR3 is 13 amino acids. V lost 4 bases, J lost 1 base, and 7 bases lay in between. CDR1 SGHAT and CDR2 FQNNGV come from the germline V gene. The CDR3 nucleotides are TGTGCCAGCAGCTGGGGCGGGAACACTGAAGCTTTCTTT. Residues: CASSWGGNTEAFF. Complete variable domain (other parts from reference TRBV11-2 and TRBJ1-1): EAGVAQSPRYKIIEKRQSVAFWCNPISGHATLYWYQQILGQGPKLLIQFQNNGVVDDSQLPKDRFSAERLKGVDSTLKIQPAKLEDSAVYLCASSWGGNTEAFFGQGTRLTVV.

The chain combines TRBV5-1 with TRBJ1-2; 8 bases are shared with TRBD1. V shed 4 bases and J 7 bases; nucleotides not matched to a gene: 9. This CDR3 has 14 amino acids. The germline CDR1 and CDR2 sequences are SGHRS and YFSETQ. The CDR3 spells CASSIDRGSLGYTF. In DNA, the CDR3 is TGCGCCAGCAGCATCGACAGGGGCTCCCTTGGCTACACCTTC. The whole variable domain, filled in from reference TRBV5-1 and TRBJ1-2, reads KAGVTQTPRYLIKTRGQQVTLSCSPISGHRSVSWYQQTPGQGLQFLFEYFSETQRNKGNFPGRFSGRQFSNSRSEMNVSTLELGDSALYLCASSIDRGSLGYTFGSGTRLTVV.

V is TRBV6-5 and J is TRBJ1-1; D gene ambiguous. Trimming removed 2 bases at V and 5 bases at J, with 9 bases between. This CDR3 has 13 residues. Germline V gene data show CDR1 as MNHEY and CDR2 as SVGAGI. The CDR3 region is CASSYGKDTEAFF. In nucleotides, the CDR3 is TGTGCCAGCAGTTACGGTAAGGATACTGAAGCTTTCTTT.

The chain employs TRBV19 and TRBJ2-4, with TRBD2 identical over 10 bases. The trim removed 5 bases at V and 0 bases at J, leaving 10 bases unmatched. CDR1 is LNHDA, CDR2 SQIVND, per germline (reference sequence). The CDR3 extends over 18 amino acids. In DNA, the CDR3 is TGTGCCAGTAGTGCGAAGGGACTAGCGAGAATAGCCAAAAACATTCAGTACTTC. This encodes CASSAKGLARIAKNIQYF.

For the CDR3, the DNA is TGTGCCAGCAGCCAAGTACTGGGGGATGAGCAGTTCTTC. As protein: CASSQVLGDEQFF. This chain uses TRBV14 with TRBJ2-1; the D gene could be TRBD1 or TRBD2 (5 bases each). CDR1 is SGHDN, CDR2 FVKESK, per germline. V was pared by 1 base and J by 8 bases, with 9 bases between. The CDR3 has 13 residues.

The chain has TRBV2 and TRBJ2-6; D ambiguous. The V and J ends lost 2 bases and 0 bases respectively, with 5 bases between them. The germline CDR1 and CDR2 sequences are SNHLY and FYNNEI. CDR3 length: 15 residues. The CDR3 sequence: CASSERASGANVLTF. In nucleotides, the CDR3 is TGTGCCAGCAGTGAAAGGGCCTCTGGGGCCAACGTCCTGACTTTC.

The chain has TRBV10-3 and TRBJ2-2; D is possibly TRBD2 (6 bases). The V gene's germline CDR1 is ENHRY and CDR2 SYGVKD. The CDR3 has 16 residues. Trimming stripped 3 bases from V and 4 bases from J, with 15 bases between. The CDR3 region is CAISDPARGGTGELFF. For the CDR3, the DNA is TGTGCCATCAGTGATCCCGCGCGGGGTGGCACCGGGGAGCTGTTTTTT.

This clone has more than one count but fewer than ten. The chain uses TRBV30 and TRBJ1-1; D is unclear. Germline CDR1 GTSNPN, CDR2 SVGIG (reference sequence). The CDR3 totals 14 residues. The ends were cut back, 2 bases at V and 0 bases at J, with 10 bases in the middle. The CDR3 protein is CAWSLTPMNTEAFF. The CDR3 DNA reads as TGTGCCTGGAGTTTAACACCCATGAACACTGAAGCTTTCTTT.

This chain joins TRBV9 and TRBJ2-7; 7 bases fit TRBD1. V dropped 4 bases and J dropped 3; count of bases not matched to a gene: 13. From germline, CDR1 is SGDLS and CDR2 YYNGEE. There are 16 residues in the CDR3. CDR3 protein: CASSSHTGEGGYEQYF. Here the CDR3 DNA reads TGTGCCAGCAGCTCACATACAGGGGAAGGGGGCTACGAGCAGTACTTC.

The table lists this clone with a count of one. The rearrangement uses TRBV18 and TRBJ2-1, with D unresolved. Trimming stripped 2 bases from V and 4 bases from J, with 12 bases between. Germline V gene data show CDR1 as KGHSH and CDR2 as LQKENI. The CDR3 is made up of 15 amino acids. The CDR3 DNA follows: TGTGCCAGCTCACCAGGTCCAATGGATTACAATGAGCAGTTCTTC. This gives the protein CASSPGPMDYNEQFF.

The chain recombines TRBV5-4 with TRBJ2-7; tentatively, D is TRBD1 (5 bases). Germline V gene lookup returns CDR1 SGHNT and CDR2 YYREEE (reference sequence). V lost 4 bases, J lost 3 bases, and 11 bases lay in between. The CDR3 is 13 residues long. The CDR3 protein is CASSQTDSYEQYF. The CDR3 coding sequence is TGTGCCAGCAGCCAAACTGACAGCTACGAGCAGTACTTC.

The rearrangement links TRBV2 to TRBJ2-2, with TRBD2 as a possible D gene (6 bases). The CDR3 contains 17 residues. Deletions cut 6 bases from V and 2 bases from J, with 19 bases between. Germline V gene data show CDR1 as SNHLY and CDR2 as FYNNEI. CDR3 bases: TGTGCCAGCAGGTTCCAGCGGGCCGGAACCAACACCGGGGAGCTGTTTTTT. It specifies CASRFQRAGTNTGELFF.

The genes are TRBV2 and TRBJ1-2; D is unclear. Trimming removed 2 bases from V and 5 bases from J, with 3 bases in between. Germline CDR1 and CDR2: SNHLY and FYNNEI. This CDR3 contains 11 residues. CDR3 protein: CASSEIYGYTF. The CDR3 coding sequence is TGTGCCAGCAGTGAAATTTATGGCTACACCTTC.

J is TRBJ2-5 and V is TRBV6-1; D perhaps matches TRBD1 (6 bases). Per the germline V gene, CDR1 is MNHNS and CDR2 is SASEGT. Between the trimmed V and J ends, which lost 5 bases and 6 bases, there was a span of 19 bases. There are 15 residues in the CDR3. The CDR3 bases are TGTGCCAGCAGTAAACCGGGACAAGGAGAGAAGACCCAGTACTTC. It yields the protein CASSKPGQGEKTQYF.

The chain carries TRBV10-1 and TRBJ2-2, with TRBD1 identical over 8 bases. This CDR3 spans 19 amino acids. Per germline, CDR1 WNHNN and CDR2 SYGVQD (reference sequence). J gave up 4 bases and V 5 bases, and 18 bases lay outside the gene matches. CDR3 bases: TGCGCCAGCAGTCCAACCAGGTTTTCTAGACAGGGGAGCACCGGGGAGCTGTTTTTT. It specifies CASSPTRFSRQGSTGELFF.

There are a few counts of this clone. V usage is TRBV29-1 and J usage is TRBJ1-1; D is uncertain. CDR3 length: 13 amino acids. Germline V gives CDR1 SQVTM, CDR2 ANQGSEA. V shed 2 bases and J shed 0 bases, with 7 bases lying between them. CDR3 sequence (DNA): TGCAGCGTTGAATTAGGCCTGAACACTGAAGCTTTCTTT. Its protein is CSVELGLNTEAFF. Using reference TRBV29-1 and TRBJ1-1 for the parts outside the CDR3, the full variable domain is SAVISQKPSRDICQRGTSLTIQCQVDSQVTMMFWYRQQPGQSLTLIATANQGSEATYESGFVIDKFPISRPNLTFSTLTVSNMSPEDSSIYLCSVELGLNTEAFFGQGTRLTVV.

The chain uses TRBV20-1 and TRBJ2-5, with D unclear. V was trimmed by 5 bases and J by 7 bases, leaving 8 bases between them. Germline V CDR1 and CDR2: DFQATT, SNEGSKA (reference sequence). The CDR3 totals 10 residues. The CDR3 sequence: CSAGVATQYF. For the CDR3, the DNA is TGCAGTGCTGGGGTAGCGACCCAGTACTTC.

This clone was seen a single time. This chain uses TRBV25-1 with TRBJ2-5; no reliable D call. The germline CDR1 and CDR2 sequences are MGHDK and SYGVNS. The CDR3 runs to 14 residues. The V end lost 5 bases, the J end lost 5 bases, and 15 bases lay between the germline ends. The CDR3 nucleotides are TGTGCCAGCAGTTCCGTATTGGCGCGGGAGACCCAGTACTTC. Translating it yields CASSSVLARETQYF.